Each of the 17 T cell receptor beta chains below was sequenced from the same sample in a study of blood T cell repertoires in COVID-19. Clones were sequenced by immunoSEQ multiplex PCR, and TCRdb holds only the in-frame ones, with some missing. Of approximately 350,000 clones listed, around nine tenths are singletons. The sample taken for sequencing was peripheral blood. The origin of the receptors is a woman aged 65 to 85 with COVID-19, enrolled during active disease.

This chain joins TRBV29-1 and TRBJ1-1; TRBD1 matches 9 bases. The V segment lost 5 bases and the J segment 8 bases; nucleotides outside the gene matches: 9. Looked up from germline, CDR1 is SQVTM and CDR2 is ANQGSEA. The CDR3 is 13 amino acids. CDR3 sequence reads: CSVPSGTGWEAFF. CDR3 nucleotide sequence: TGCAGCGTTCCGAGTGGGACAGGGTGGGAAGCTTTCTTT.

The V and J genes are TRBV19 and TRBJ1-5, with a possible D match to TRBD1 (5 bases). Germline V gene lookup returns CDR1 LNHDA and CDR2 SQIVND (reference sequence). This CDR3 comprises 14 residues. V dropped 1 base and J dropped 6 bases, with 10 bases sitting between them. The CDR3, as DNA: TGTGCCAGTAGTATAGGAAGGGGCCCTCAGCCCCAGCATTTT. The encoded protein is CASSIGRGPQPQHF.

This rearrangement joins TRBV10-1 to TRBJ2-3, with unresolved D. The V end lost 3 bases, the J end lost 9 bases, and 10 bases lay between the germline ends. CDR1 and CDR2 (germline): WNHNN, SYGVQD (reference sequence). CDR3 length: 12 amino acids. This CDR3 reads CASSESVSTQYF. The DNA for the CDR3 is TGCGCCAGCAGTGAATCCGTGTCCACGCAGTATTTT.

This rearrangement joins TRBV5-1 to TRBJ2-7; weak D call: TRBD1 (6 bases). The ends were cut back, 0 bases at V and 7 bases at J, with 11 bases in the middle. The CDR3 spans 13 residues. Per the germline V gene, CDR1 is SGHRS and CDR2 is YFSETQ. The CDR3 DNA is TGCGCCAGCAGCTTGGGAGGGGGTGATGAGCAGTACTTC. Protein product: CASSLGGGDEQYF.

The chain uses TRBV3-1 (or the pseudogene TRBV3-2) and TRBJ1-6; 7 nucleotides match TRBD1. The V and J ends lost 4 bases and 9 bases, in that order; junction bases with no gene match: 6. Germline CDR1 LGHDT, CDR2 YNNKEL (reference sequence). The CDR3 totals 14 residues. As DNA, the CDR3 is TGTGCCAGCAGCCTTCGACAGGGCCGTTCACCCCTCCACTTT. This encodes CASSLRQGRSPLHF.

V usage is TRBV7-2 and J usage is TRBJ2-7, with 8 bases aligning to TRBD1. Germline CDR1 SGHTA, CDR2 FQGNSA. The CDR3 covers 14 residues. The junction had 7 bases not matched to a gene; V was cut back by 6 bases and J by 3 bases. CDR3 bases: TGTGCCAGCAGTTACGGGACAGGCGACTACGAGCAGTACTTC. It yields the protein CASSYGTGDYEQYF.

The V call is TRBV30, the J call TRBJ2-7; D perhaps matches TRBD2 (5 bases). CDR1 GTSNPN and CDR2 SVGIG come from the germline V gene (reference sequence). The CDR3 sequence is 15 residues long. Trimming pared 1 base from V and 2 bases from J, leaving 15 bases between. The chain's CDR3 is CAWSDPGLFTYEQYF. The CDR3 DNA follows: TGTGCCTGGAGTGACCCCGGACTGTTTACCTACGAGCAGTACTTC.

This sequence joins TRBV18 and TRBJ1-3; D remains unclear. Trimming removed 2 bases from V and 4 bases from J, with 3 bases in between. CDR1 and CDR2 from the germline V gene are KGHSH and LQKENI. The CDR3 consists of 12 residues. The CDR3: CASSPEGNTIYF. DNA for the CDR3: TGTGCCAGCTCACCAGAGGGAAACACCATATATTTT.

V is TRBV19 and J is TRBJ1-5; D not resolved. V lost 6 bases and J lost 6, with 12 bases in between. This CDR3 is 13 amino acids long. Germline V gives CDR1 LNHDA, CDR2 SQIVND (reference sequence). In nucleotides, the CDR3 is TGTGCCAGTAGCCCCACCCGGGGTCAGCCCCAGCATTTT. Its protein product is CASSPTRGQPQHF.

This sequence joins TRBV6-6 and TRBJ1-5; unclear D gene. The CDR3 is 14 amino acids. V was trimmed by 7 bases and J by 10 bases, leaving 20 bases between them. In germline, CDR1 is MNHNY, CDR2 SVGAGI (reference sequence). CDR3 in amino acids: CASTSEEAAGPQHF. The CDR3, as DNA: TGTGCCAGCACCTCGGAAGAGGCGGCGGGCCCCCAGCATTTT.

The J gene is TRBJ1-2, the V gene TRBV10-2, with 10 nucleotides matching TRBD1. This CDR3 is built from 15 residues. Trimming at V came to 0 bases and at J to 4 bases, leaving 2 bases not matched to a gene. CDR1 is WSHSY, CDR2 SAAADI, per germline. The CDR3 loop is CASSESGDRGYGYTF. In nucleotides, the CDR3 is TGCGCCAGCAGTGAGTCGGGGGACAGGGGCTATGGCTACACCTTC.

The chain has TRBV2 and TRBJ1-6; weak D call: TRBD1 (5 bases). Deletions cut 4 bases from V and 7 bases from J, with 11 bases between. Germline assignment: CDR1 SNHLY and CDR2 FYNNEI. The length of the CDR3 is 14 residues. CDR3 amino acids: CASSVGVTNSPLHF. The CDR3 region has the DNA TGTGCCAGCAGTGTAGGGGTTACGAATTCACCCCTCCACTTT.

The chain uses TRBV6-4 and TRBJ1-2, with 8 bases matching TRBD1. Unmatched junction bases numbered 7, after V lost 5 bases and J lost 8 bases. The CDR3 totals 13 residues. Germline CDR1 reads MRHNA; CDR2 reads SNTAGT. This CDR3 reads CASSSTGETGYTF. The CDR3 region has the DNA TGTGCCAGCAGTTCGACAGGGGAGACGGGCTACACCTTC.

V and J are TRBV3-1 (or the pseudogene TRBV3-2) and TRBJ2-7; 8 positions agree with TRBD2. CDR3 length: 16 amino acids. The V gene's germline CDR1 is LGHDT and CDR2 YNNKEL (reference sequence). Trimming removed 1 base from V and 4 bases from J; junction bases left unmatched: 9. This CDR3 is CASSQGWRGATYEQYF. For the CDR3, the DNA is TGTGCCAGCAGCCAAGGTTGGCGGGGGGCCACATACGAGCAGTACTTC.

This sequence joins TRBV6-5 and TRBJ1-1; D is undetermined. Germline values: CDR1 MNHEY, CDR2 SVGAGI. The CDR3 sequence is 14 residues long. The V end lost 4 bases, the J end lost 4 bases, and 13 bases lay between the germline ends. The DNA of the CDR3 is TGTGCCAGCAGTTTTGTGGCTCGGGGCACTGAAGCTTTCTTT. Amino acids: CASSFVARGTEAFF.

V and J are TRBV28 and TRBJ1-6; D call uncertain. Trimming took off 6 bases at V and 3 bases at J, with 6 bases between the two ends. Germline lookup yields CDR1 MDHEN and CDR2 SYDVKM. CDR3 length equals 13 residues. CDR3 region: CASSDIYNSPLHF. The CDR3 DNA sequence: TGTGCCAGCAGCGACATCTATAATTCACCCCTCCACTTT.

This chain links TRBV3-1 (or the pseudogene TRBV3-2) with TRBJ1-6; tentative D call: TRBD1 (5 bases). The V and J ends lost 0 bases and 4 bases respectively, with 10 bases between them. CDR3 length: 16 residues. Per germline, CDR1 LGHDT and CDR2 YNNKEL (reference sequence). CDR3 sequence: CASSQDSGTYNSPLHF. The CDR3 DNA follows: TGTGCCAGCAGCCAAGATTCAGGGACTTATAATTCACCCCTCCACTTT.